These 4 T cell receptor beta chains came from one sample sequenced in a study of shared clonotypes between healthy human individuals. CD45RO negativity and positive selection for CCR7 defined naive CD8 cells, a population that excluded terminally differentiated effector memory CD45RA+ cells. Assay used: immunoSEQ multiplex PCR; TCRdb lists only in-frame clones, some missing. The table records about 700,000 clones, under 95% of them present only once. Source material: naive CD8+ T cells sorted from blood. The receptor source for this set is a man between 25 and 39 years old in good health.

The chain recombines TRBV28 with TRBJ2-3, with 7 bases fitting TRBD2. The trim removed 6 bases at V and 6 bases at J, leaving 12 bases unmatched. CDR3 length: 15 amino acids. The germline gives CDR1 MDHEN, CDR2 SYDVKM. CDR3 amino acids: CASRSSRTSPDTQYF. The CDR3 region has the DNA TGTGCCAGCAGATCCTCGAGGACTAGTCCGGATACGCAGTATTTT.

Here the CDR3 reads CASSLGTSGSYEQYF. For the CDR3, the DNA is TGTGCCAGCAGCCTGGGGACTAGCGGGAGTTACGAGCAGTACTTC. The rearrangement links TRBV9 to TRBJ2-7; 14 bases fit TRBD2. Germline V gene sequence: CDR1 SGDLS, CDR2 YYNGEE. This CDR3 spans 15 amino acids. The ends lost 4 bases at V and 4 bases at J; junction bases unmatched: 4.

The V call is TRBV7-9, the J call TRBJ2-3; no clear D gene. The CDR3 spans 15 residues. The germline gives CDR1 SEHNR, CDR2 FQNEAQ (reference sequence). Deletions cut 11 bases from V and 0 bases from J, with 18 bases between. DNA for the CDR3: TGTGCCGTGTCGGGTACAGTTACCAGCACAGATACGCAGTATTTT. This sequence encodes CAVSGTVTSTDTQYF. The whole variable domain, filled in from reference TRBV7-9 and TRBJ2-3, reads DTGVSQNPRHKITKRGQNVTFRCDPISEHNRLYWYRQTLGQGPEFLTYFQNEAQLEKSRLLSDRFSAERPKGSFSTLEIQRTEQGDSAMYLCAVSGTVTSTDTQYFGPGTRLTVL.

This sequence joins TRBV7-9 and TRBJ2-2; D may correspond to TRBD1 or TRBD2 (5 bases each). Trimming stripped 5 bases from V and 2 bases from J, with 15 bases between. CDR3 length: 16 residues. From germline, CDR1 is SEHNR and CDR2 FQNEAQ (reference sequence). CDR3: CASSLTQGENTGELFF. DNA of the CDR3: TGTGCCAGCAGCCTGACCCAGGGAGAAAACACCGGGGAGCTGTTTTTT.